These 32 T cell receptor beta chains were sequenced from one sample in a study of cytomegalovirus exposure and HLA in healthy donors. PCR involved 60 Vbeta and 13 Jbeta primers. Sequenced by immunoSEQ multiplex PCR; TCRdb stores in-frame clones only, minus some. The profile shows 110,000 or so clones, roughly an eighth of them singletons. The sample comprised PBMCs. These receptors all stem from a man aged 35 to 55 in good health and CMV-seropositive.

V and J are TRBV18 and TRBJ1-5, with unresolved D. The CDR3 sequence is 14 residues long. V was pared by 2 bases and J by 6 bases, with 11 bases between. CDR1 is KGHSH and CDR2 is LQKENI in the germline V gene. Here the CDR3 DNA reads TGTGCCAGCTCACCAGGCACGACAATTCAGCCCCAGCATTTT. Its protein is CASSPGTTIQPQHF.

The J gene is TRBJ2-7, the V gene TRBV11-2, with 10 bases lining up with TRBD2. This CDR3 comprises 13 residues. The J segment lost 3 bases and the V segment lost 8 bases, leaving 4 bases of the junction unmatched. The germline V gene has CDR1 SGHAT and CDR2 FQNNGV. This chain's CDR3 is CASGRTSGYEQYF. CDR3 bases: TGTGCCAGCGGTCGGACTAGCGGCTACGAGCAGTACTTC.

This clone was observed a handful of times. The DNA for the CDR3 is TGTGCCAGCAGCGCGGACAGGGGAAACACCGGGGAGCTGTTTTTT. Its protein product is CASSADRGNTGELFF. J is TRBJ2-2 and V is TRBV9; TRBD1 matches 9 bases. Germline CDR1 reads SGDLS; CDR2 reads YYNGEE. This CDR3 spans 15 amino acids. V was clipped by 3 bases and J by 2 bases; unmatched bases: 2.

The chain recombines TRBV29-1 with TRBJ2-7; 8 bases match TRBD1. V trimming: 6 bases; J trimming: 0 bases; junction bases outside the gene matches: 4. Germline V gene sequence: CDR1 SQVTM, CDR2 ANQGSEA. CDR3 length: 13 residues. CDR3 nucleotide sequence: TGCAGCGTCGCGACAGGGGACTCCTACGAGCAGTACTTC. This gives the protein CSVATGDSYEQYF.

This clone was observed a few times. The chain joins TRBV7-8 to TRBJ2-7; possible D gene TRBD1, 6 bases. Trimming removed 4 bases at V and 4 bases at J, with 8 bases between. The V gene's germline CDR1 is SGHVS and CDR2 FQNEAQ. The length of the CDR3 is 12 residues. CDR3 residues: CASSSGVYEQYF. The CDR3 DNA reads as TGTGCCAGCAGCTCAGGGGTTTACGAGCAGTACTTC. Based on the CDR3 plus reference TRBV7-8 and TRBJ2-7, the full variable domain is GAGVSQSPRYKVAKRGQDVALRCDPISGHVSLFWYQQALGQGPEFLTYFQNEAQLDKSGLPSDRFFAERPEGSVSTLKIQRTQQEDSAVYLCASSSGVYEQYFGPGTRLTVT.

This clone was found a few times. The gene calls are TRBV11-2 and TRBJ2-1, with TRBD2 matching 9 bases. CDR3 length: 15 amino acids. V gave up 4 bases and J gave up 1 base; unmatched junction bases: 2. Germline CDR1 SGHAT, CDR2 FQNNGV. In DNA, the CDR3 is TGTGCCAGCAGCTCCAGCGGGAGGTCCTACAATGAGCAGTTCTTC. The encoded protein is CASSSSGRSYNEQFF.

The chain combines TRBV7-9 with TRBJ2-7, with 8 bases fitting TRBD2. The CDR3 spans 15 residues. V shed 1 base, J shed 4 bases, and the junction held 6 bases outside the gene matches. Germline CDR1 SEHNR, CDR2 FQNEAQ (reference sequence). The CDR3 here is CASSLDAGTRYEQYF. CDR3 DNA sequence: TGTGCCAGCAGCTTAGACGCCGGGACTAGATACGAGCAGTACTTC.

The chain's CDR3 is CASSDRGYEQYF. The CDR3, as DNA: TGTGCCAGCAGTGACAGGGGGTACGAGCAGTACTTC. V usage is TRBV6-5 and J usage is TRBJ2-7; TRBD1 agrees at 9 bases. J gave up 4 bases and V 5 bases, and 0 bases lay outside the gene matches. Germline loops: CDR1 MNHEY, CDR2 SVGAGI. The CDR3 extends over 12 amino acids.

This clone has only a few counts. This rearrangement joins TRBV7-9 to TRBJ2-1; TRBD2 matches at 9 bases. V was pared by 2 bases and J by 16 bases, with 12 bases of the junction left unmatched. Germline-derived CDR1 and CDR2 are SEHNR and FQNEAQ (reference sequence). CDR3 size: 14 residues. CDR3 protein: CASSLLAGGPAGFF. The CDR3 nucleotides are TGTGCCAGCAGCTTATTGGCGGGAGGGCCTGCGGGTTTCTTC.

CDR3 in amino acids: CASSEGSGREQETQYF. The CDR3, as DNA: TGTGCCAGCAGTGAAGGTAGCGGGAGGGAACAAGAGACCCAGTACTTC. This chain joins TRBV25-1 and TRBJ2-5, with 11 bases lining up with TRBD2. V was pared by 2 bases and J by 2 bases, with 4 bases of the junction left unmatched. The CDR3 spans 16 residues. CDR1 is MGHDK and CDR2 is SYGVNS in the germline V gene.

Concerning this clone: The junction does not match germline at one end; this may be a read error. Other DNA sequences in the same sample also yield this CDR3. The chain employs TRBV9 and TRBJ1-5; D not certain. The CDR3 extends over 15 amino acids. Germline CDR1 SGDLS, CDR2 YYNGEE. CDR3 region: CASSVEGDYNQPQHF. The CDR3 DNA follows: TGTGCCAGCAGCGTAGAAGGTGACTACAATCAGCCCCAGCATTTC.

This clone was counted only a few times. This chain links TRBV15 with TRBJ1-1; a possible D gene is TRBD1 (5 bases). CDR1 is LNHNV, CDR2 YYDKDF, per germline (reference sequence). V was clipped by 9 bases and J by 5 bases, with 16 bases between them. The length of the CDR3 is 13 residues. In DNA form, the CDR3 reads TGTGCCACTTCGCTGGGGCGGCAAACTGAAGCTTTCTTT. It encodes CATSLGRQTEAFF.

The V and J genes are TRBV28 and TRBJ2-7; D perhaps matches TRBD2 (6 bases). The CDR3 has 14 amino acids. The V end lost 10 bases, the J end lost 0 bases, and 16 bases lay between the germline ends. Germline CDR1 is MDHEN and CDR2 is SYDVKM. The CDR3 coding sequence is TGTGCCACCGCGGGGTCAGGTAGCTCCTACGAGCAGTACTTC. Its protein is CATAGSGSSYEQYF.

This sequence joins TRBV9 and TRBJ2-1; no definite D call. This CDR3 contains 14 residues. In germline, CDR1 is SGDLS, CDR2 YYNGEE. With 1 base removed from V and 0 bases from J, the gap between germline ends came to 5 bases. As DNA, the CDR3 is TGTGCCAGCAGCGTATCCAACTCCTACAATGAGCAGTTCTTC. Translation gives CASSVSNSYNEQFF.

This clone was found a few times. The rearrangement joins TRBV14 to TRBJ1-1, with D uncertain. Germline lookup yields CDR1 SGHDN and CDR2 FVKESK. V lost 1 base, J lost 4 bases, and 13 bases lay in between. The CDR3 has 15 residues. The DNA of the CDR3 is TGTGCCAGCAGCCAAGTTTGGGGTCGGGGCACTGAAGCTTTCTTT. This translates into CASSQVWGRGTEAFF.

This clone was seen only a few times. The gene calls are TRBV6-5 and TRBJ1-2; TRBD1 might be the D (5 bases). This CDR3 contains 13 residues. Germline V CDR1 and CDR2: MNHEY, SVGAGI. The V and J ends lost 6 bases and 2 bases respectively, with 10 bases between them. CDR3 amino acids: CASRPDRNYGYTF. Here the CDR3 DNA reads TGTGCCAGCAGACCTGACAGAAACTATGGCTACACCTTC.

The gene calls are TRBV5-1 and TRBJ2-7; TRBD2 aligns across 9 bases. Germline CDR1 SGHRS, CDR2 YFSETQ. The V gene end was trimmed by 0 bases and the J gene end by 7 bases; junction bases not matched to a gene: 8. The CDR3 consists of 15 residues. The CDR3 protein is CASSLVAGGPGEQYF. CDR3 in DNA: TGCGCCAGCAGCTTGGTGGCGGGAGGGCCGGGGGAGCAGTACTTC.

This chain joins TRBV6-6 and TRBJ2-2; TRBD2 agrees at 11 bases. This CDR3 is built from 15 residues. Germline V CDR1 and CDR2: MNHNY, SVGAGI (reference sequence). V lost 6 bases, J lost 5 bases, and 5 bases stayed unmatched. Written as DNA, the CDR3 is TGTGCCAGCAGACTTAGGACTAGCGGGACCGGGGAGCTGTTTTTT. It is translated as CASRLRTSGTGELFF.

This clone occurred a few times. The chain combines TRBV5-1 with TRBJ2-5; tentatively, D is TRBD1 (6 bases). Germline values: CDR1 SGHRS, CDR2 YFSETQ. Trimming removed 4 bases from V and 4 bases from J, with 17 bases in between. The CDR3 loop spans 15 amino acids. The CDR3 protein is CASSNRDPQRETQYF. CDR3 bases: TGCGCCAGCAGCAACAGGGATCCCCAACGAGAGACCCAGTACTTC. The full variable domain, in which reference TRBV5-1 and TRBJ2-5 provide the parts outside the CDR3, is KAGVTQTPRYLIKTRGQQVTLSCSPISGHRSVSWYQQTPGQGLQFLFEYFSETQRNKGNFPGRFSGRQFSNSRSEMNVSTLELGDSALYLCASSNRDPQRETQYFGPGTRLLVL.

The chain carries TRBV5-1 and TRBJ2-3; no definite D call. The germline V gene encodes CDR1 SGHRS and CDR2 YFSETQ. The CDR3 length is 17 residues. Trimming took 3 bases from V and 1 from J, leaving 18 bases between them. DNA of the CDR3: TGCGCCAGCAGCTCCTACCCCCTAGTCGGCGGCACAGATACGCAGTATTTT. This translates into CASSSYPLVGGTDTQYF. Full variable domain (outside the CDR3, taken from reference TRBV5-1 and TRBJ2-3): KAGVTQTPRYLIKTRGQQVTLSCSPISGHRSVSWYQQTPGQGLQFLFEYFSETQRNKGNFPGRFSGRQFSNSRSEMNVSTLELGDSALYLCASSSYPLVGGTDTQYFGPGTRLTVL.

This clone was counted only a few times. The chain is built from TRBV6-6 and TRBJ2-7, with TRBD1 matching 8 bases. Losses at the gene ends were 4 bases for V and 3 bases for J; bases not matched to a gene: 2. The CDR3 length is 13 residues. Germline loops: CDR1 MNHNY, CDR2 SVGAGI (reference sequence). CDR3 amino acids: CASSSGQGYEQYF. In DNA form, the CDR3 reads TGTGCCAGCAGTTCCGGACAGGGCTACGAGCAGTACTTC.

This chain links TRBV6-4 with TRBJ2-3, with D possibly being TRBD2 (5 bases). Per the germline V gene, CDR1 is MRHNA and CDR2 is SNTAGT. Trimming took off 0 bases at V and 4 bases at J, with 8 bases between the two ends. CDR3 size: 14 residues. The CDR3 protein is CASSDSGGSDTQYF. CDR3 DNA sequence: TGTGCCAGCAGTGACTCAGGAGGATCAGATACGCAGTATTTT.

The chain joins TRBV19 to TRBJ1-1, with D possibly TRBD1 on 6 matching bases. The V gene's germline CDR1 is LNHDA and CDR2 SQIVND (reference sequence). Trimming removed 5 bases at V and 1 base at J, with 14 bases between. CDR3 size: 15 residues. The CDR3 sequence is CASSVTGRRNTEAFF. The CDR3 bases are TGTGCCAGTAGTGTCACAGGGCGTAGGAACACTGAAGCTTTCTTT.

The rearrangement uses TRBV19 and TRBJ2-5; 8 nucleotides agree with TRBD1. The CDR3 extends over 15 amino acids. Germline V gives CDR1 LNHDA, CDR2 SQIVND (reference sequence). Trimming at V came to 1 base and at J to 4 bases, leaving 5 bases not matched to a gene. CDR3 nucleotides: TGTGCCAGTAGTATAGGACAGGGGTTCAGAGAGACCCAGTACTTC. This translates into CASSIGQGFRETQYF. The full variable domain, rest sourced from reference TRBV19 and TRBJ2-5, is DGGITQSPKYLFRKEGQNVTLSCEQNLNHDAMYWYRQDPGQGLRLIYYSQIVNDFQKGDIAEGYSVSREKKESFPLTVTSAQKNPTAFYLCASSIGQGFRETQYFGPGTRLLVL.

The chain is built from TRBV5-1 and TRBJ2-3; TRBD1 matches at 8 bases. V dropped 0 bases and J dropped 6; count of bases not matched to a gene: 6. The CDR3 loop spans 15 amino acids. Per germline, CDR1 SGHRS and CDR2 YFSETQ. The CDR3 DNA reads TGCGCCAGCAGCTTGGAAGGGACAGGCCCGGATACGCAGTATTTT. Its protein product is CASSLEGTGPDTQYF.

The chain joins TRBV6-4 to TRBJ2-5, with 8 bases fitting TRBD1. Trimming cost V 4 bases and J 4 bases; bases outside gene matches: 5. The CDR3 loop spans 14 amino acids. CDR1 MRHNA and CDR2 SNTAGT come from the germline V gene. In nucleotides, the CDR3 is TGTGCCAGCAGTGGAACAGGGGGACGAGAGACCCAGTACTTC. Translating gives CASSGTGGRETQYF.

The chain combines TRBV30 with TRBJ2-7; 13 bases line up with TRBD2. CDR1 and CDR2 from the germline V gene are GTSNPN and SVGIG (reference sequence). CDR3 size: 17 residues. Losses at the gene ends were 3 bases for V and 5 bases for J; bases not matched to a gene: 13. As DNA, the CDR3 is TGTGCCTGGAGAGGGTATACTAGCGGGAGGGTATCTAACGAGCAGTACTTC. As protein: CAWRGYTSGRVSNEQYF.

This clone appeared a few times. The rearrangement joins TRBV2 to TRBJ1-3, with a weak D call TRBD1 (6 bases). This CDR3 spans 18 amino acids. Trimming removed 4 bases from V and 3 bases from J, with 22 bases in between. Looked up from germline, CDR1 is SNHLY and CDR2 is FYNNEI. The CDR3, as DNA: TGTGCCAGCAGTGGATCAGGGGCCCTCATGGTCGTTGGAAACACCATATATTTT. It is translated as CASSGSGALMVVGNTIYF. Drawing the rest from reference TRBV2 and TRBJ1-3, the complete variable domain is EPEVTQTPSHQVTQMGQEVILRCVPISNHLYFYWYRQILGQKVEFLVSFYNNEISEKSEIFDDQFSVERPDGSNFTLKIRSTKLEDSAMYFCASSGSGALMVVGNTIYFGEGSWLTVV.

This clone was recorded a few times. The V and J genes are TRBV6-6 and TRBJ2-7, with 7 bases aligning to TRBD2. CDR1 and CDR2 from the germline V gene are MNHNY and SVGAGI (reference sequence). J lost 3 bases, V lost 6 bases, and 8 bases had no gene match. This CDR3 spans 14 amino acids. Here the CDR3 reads CASRPNQRGYEQYF. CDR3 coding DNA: TGTGCCAGCAGACCCAACCAGCGGGGCTACGAGCAGTACTTC.

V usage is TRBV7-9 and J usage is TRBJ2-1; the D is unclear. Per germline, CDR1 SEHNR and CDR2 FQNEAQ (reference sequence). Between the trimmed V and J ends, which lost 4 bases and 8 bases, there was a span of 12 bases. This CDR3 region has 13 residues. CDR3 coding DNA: TGTGCCAGCAGCTCCATCCAGAGGCATGAGCAGTTCTTC. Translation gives CASSSIQRHEQFF.

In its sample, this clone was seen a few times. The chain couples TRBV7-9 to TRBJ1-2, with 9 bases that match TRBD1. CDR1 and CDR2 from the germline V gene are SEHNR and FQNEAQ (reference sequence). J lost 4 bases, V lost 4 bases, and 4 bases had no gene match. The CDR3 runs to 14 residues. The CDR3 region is CASSSATGGYGYTF. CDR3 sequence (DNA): TGTGCCAGCAGCTCTGCGACAGGGGGCTATGGCTACACCTTC.

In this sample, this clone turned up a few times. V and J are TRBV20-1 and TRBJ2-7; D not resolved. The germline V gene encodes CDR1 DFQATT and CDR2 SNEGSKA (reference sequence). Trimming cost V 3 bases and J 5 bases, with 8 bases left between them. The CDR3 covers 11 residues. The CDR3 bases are TGCAGTGCTAGGCTCGCTAACGAGCAGTACTTC. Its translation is CSARLANEQYF.